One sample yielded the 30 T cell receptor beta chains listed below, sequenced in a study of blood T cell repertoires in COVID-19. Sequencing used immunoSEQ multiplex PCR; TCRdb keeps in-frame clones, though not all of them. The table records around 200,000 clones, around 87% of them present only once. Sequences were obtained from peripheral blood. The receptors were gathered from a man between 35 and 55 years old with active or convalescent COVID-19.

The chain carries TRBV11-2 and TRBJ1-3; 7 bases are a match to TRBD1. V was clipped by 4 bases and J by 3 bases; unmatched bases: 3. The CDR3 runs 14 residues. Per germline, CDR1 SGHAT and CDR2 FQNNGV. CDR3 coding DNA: TGTGCCAGCAGCTACAGGGGAGGTGGAAACACCATATATTTT. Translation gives CASSYRGGGNTIYF.

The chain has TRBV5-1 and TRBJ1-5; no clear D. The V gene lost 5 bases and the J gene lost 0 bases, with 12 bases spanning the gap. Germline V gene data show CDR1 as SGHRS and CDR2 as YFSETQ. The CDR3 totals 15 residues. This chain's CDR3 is CASSLEGYSNQPQHF. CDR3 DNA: TGCGCCAGCAGTTTAGAGGGTTATAGCAATCAGCCCCAGCATTTT.

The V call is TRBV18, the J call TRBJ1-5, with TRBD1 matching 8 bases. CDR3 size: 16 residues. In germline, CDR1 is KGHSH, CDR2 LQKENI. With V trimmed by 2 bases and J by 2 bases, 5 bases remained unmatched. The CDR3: CASSPFTGGGNQPQHF. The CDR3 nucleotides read TGTGCCAGCTCACCATTTACAGGGGGAGGCAATCAGCCCCAGCATTTT.

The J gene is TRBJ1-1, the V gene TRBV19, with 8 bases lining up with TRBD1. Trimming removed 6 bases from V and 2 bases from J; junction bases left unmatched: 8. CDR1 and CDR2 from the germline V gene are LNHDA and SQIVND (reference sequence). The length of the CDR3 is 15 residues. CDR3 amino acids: CASRRTGFGNTEAFF. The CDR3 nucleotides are TGTGCCAGTAGACGGACAGGGTTCGGCAACACTGAAGCTTTCTTT.

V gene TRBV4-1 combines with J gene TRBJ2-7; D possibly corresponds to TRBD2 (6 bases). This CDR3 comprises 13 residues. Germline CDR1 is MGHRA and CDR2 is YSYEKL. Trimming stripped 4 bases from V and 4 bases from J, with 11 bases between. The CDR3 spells CASSRDSQYEQYF. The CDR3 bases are TGCGCCAGCAGCCGGGACTCCCAATACGAGCAGTACTTC.

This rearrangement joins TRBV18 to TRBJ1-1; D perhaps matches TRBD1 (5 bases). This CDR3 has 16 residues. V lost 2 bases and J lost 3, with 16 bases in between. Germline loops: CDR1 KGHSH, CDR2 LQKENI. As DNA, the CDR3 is TGTGCCAGCTCACCAGTGTTTTCGGGGGGGGACACTGAAGCTTTCTTT. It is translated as CASSPVFSGGDTEAFF.

DNA of the CDR3: TGTGCCAGCTCACCAGAGAGTATACCTACTACTAACTATGGCTACACCTTC. Residues: CASSPESIPTTNYGYTF. The chain recombines TRBV18 with TRBJ1-2, with D hard to call. The germline gives CDR1 KGHSH, CDR2 LQKENI. Between the trimmed V and J ends, which lost 2 bases and 0 bases, there was a span of 16 bases. CDR3 length: 17 residues.

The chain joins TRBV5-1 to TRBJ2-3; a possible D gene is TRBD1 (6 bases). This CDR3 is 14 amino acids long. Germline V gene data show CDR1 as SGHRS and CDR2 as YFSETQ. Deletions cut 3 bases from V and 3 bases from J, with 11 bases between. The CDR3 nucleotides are TGCGCCAGCAGCTACCGGGACACTACAGATACGCAGTATTTT. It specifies CASSYRDTTDTQYF. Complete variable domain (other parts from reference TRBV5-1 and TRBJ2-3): KAGVTQTPRYLIKTRGQQVTLSCSPISGHRSVSWYQQTPGQGLQFLFEYFSETQRNKGNFPGRFSGRQFSNSRSEMNVSTLELGDSALYLCASSYRDTTDTQYFGPGTRLTVL.

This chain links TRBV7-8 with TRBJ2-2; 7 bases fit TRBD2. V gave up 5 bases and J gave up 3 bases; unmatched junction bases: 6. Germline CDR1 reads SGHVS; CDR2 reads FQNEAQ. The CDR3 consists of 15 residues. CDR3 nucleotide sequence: TGTGCCAGCAGCACGCCGACTAGCTACACCGGGGAGCTGTTTTTT. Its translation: CASSTPTSYTGELFF.

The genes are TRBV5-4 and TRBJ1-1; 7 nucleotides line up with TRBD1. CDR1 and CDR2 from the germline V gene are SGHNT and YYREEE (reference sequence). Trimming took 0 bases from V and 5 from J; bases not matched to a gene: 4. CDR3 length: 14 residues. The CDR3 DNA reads TGTGCCAGCAGCTTGGGACAGGGAAGAACTGAAGCTTTCTTT. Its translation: CASSLGQGRTEAFF.

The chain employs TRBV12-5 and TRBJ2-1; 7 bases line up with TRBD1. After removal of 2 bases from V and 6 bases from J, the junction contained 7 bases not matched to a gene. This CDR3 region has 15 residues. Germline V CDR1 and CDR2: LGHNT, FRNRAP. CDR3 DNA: TGTGCTAGTGGTTTGACATCCAGGGGGTCCAATGAGCAGTTCTTC. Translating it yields CASGLTSRGSNEQFF. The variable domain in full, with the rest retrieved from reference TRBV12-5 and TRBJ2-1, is DARVTQTPRHKVTEMGQEVTMRCQPILGHNTVFWYRQTMMQGLELLAYFRNRAPLDDSGMPKDRFSAEMPDATLATLKIQPSEPRDSAVYFCASGLTSRGSNEQFFGPGTRLTVL.

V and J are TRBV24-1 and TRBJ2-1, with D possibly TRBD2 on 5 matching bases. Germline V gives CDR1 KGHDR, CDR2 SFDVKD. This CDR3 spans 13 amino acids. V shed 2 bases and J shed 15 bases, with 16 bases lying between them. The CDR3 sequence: CATSDWATGFAFF. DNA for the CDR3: TGTGCCACCAGTGATTGGGCGACGGGGTTTGCGTTCTTC.

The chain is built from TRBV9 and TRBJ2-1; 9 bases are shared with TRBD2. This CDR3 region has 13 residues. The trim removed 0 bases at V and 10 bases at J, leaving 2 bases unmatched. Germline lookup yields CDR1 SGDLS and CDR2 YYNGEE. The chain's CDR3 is CASSVVGTSEQFF. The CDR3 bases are TGTGCCAGCAGCGTAGTGGGGACTAGCGAGCAGTTCTTC.

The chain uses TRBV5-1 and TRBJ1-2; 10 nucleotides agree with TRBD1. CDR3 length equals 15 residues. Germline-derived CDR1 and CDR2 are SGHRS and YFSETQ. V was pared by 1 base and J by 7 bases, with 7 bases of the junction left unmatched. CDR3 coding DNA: TGCGCCAGCAGCTTGACAGGGACAGGGGCCTTTGGCTACACCTTC. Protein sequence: CASSLTGTGAFGYTF.

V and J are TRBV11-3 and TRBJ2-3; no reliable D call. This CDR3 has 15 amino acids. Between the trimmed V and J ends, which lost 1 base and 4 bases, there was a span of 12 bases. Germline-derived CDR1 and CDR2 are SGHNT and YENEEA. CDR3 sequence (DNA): TGTGCCAGCAGCTTAGGCCTCCAGAGGCCAGATACGCAGTATTTT. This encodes CASSLGLQRPDTQYF. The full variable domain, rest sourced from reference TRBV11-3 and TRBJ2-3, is EAGVVQSPRYKIIEKKQPVAFWCNPISGHNTLYWYLQNLGQGPELLIRYENEEAVDDSQLPKDRFSAERLKGVDSTLKIQPAELGDSAVYLCASSLGLQRPDTQYFGPGTRLTVL.

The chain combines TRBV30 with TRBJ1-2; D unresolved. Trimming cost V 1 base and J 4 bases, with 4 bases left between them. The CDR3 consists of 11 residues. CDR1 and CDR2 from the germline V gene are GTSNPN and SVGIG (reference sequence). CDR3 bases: TGTGCCTGGAGTGCCGGCTATGGCTACACCTTC. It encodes CAWSAGYGYTF.

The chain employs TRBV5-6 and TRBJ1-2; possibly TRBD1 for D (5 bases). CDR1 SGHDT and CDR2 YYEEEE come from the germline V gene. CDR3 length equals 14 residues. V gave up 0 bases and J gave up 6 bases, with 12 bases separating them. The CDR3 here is CASSLALGLNGYTF. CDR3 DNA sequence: TGTGCCAGCAGCTTGGCCTTGGGACTGAATGGCTACACCTTC.

As DNA, the CDR3 is TGCGCCAGCAGCCAAGATGGGGGAGGGACGAACACTGAAGCTTTCTTT. Translation gives CASSQDGGGTNTEAFF. The chain employs TRBV4-1 and TRBJ1-1, with D possibly TRBD1 on 5 matching bases. Germline loops: CDR1 MGHRA, CDR2 YSYEKL. V lost 0 bases, J lost 1 base, and 12 bases lay in between. This CDR3 spans 16 amino acids.

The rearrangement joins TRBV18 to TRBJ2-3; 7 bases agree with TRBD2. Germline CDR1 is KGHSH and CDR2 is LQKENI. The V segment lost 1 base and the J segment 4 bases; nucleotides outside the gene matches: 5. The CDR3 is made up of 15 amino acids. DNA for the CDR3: TGTGCCAGCTCACCACGAACGACTAGCTCAGATACGCAGTATTTT. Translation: CASSPRTTSSDTQYF.

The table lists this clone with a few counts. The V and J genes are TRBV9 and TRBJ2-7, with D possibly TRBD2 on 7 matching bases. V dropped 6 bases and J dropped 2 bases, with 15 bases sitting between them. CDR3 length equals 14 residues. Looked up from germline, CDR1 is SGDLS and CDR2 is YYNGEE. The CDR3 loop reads CASTPAGAPYEQYF. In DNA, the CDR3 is TGTGCCAGCACCCCCGCGGGGGCCCCCTACGAGCAGTACTTC.

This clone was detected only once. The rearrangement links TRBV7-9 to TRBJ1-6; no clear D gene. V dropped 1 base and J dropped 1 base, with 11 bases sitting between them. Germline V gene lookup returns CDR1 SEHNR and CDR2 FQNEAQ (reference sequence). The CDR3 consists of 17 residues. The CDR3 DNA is TGTGCCAGCAGCTTAGGGGGATCGGGATCCTATAATTCACCCCTCCACTTT. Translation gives CASSLGGSGSYNSPLHF.

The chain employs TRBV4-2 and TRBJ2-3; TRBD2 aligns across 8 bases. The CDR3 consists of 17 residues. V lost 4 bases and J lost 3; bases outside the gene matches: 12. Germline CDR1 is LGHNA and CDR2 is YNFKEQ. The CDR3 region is CASSPEVLAGRTDTQYF. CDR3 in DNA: TGTGCCAGCAGCCCCGAAGTGCTAGCGGGTCGTACAGATACGCAGTATTTT.

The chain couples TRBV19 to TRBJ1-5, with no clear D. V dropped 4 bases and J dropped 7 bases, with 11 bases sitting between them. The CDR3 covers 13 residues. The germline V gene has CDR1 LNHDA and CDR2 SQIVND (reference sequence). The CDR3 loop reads CASSKALGQPQHF. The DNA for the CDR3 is TGTGCCAGTAGTAAAGCGCTAGGACAGCCCCAGCATTTT.

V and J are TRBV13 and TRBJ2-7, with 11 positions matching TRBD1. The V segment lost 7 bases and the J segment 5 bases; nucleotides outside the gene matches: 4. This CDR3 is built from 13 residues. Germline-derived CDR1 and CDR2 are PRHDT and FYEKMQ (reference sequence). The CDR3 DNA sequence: TGTGCCAGCACCGGGGACAGGGGGAACGAGCAGTACTTC. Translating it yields CASTGDRGNEQYF.

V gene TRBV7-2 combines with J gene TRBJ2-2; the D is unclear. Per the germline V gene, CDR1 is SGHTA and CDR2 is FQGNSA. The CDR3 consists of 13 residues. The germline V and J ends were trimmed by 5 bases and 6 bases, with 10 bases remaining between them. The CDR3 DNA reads TGTGCCAGCAGCCCCACTCATCCCGGGGAGCTGTTTTTT. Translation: CASSPTHPGELFF.

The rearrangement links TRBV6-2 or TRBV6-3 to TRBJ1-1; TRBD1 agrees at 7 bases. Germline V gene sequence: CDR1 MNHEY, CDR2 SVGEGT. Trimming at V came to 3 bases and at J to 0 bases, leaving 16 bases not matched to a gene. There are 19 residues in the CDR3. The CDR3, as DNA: TGTGCCAGCAGTTATTCCACGGGACCAGGGGGGTATGTGAACACTGAAGCTTTCTTT. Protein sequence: CASSYSTGPGGYVNTEAFF.

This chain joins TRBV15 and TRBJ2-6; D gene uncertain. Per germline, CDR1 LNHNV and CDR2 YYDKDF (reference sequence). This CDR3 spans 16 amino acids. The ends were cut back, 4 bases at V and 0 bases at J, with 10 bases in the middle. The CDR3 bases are TGTGCCACCAGCACTCAAACTTACTCTGGGGCCAACGTCCTGACTTTC. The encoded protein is CATSTQTYSGANVLTF.

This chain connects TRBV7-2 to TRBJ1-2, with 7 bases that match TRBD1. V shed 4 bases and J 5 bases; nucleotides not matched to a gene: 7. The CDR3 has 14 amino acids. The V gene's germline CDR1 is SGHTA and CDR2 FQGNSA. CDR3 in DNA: TGTGCCAGCAGCTCCAAAGGGACAGATTATGGCTACACCTTC. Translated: CASSSKGTDYGYTF.

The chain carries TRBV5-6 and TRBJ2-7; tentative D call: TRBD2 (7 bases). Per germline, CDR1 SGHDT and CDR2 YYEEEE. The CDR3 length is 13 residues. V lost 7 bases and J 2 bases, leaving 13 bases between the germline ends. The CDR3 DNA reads TGTGCCAGCTCCCTCGGGGGGCCCTACGAGCAGTACTTC. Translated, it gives CASSLGGPYEQYF.

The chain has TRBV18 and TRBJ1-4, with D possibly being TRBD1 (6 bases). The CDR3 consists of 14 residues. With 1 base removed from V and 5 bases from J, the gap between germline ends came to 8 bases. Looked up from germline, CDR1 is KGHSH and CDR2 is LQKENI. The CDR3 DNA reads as TGTGCCAGCTCACCACGTGGGACAAATGAAAAACTGTTTTTT. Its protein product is CASSPRGTNEKLFF.